The rows below give T cell receptor beta chains drawn from one sample of a study of human T cells and chemical hapten exposure. In TCRdb, the RACE reads were re-called with MiXCR into one record per CDR3 protein. Among 20,000 to 30,000 distinct CDR3 sequences, over 9% were seen once, and the ten largest hold roughly 7%. Material: whole blood, obtained in connection with sensitization to the hapten diphenylcyclopropenone (DPC). The receptor source for this set is a man younger than 40 with alopecia areata. Some clones in this sample may be carry-over from other donors' samples. CDR3s include the opening cysteine and the closing phenylalanine or tryptophan. The D gene is left open where the match is weak. Part of the rows lack a size; the others show once, few, many or a class for expanded clones.

j_call: TRBJ1-1; clone_size: .; v_call: TRBV10-1; d_call: .; cdr3_nt: TGCGCCAGCAGTGAGTCGGGACCCATGAACACTGAAGCTTTCTTT; cdr3_aa: CASSESGPMNTEAFF
j_call: TRBJ2-7; clone_size: few; v_call: TRBV12-3/TRBV12-4; d_call: .; cdr3_nt: TGTGCCAGCGGTCGAGGGGAATCCTACGAGCAGTACTTC; cdr3_aa: CASGRGESYEQYF
j_call: TRBJ2-5; clone_size: many; v_call: TRBV29-1; d_call: .; cdr3_nt: TGCAGCGTTGGGTCCTCCATGGGGGAGACCCAGTACTTC; cdr3_aa: CSVGSSMGETQYF
j_call: TRBJ2-1; clone_size: .; v_call: TRBV12-3/TRBV12-4; d_call: TRBD2; cdr3_nt: TGTGCCAGCAGGGTTAGCGGGGGGCCCTACAATGAGCAGTTCTTC; cdr3_aa: CASRVSGGPYNEQFF
j_call: TRBJ1-4; clone_size: many; v_call: TRBV19; d_call: .; cdr3_nt: TGTGCCAGTGGAGCAGGGGCTGCAACTAATGAAAAACTGTTTTTT; cdr3_aa: CASGAGAATNEKLFF
j_call: TRBJ2-5; clone_size: few; v_call: TRBV20-1; d_call: .; cdr3_nt: TGCAGTGCTAGAGAGGTCCAAGAGACCCAGTACTTC; cdr3_aa: CSAREVQETQYF
j_call: TRBJ2-5; clone_size: few; v_call: TRBV5-1; d_call: .; cdr3_nt: TGCGCCAGCAGCCCAGCACAACAAGAGACCCAGTACTTC; cdr3_aa: CASSPAQQETQYF
j_call: TRBJ2-2; clone_size: .; v_call: TRBV12-3/TRBV12-4; d_call: .; cdr3_nt: TGTGCCAGCAGTTTGGTGCCGCAGAACACCGGGGAGCTGTTTTTT; cdr3_aa: CASSLVPQNTGELFF
j_call: TRBJ1-2; clone_size: few; v_call: TRBV7-9; d_call: .; cdr3_nt: TGTGCCAGCAGAGGAGCATCGAGTGACTATGGCTACACCTTC; cdr3_aa: CASRGASSDYGYTF
j_call: TRBJ1-1; clone_size: .; v_call: TRBV29-1; d_call: .; cdr3_nt: TGCAGCGTTGCAGTCGGGAACACTGAAGCTTTCTTT; cdr3_aa: CSVAVGNTEAFF
j_call: TRBJ1-2; clone_size: many; v_call: TRBV4-1; d_call: TRBD1; cdr3_nt: TGCGCCAGCAGGGACAGGGGTGAAGATGGCTACACCTTC; cdr3_aa: CASRDRGEDGYTF
j_call: TRBJ1-5; clone_size: medium-sized; v_call: TRBV4-1; d_call: .; cdr3_nt: TGCGCCAGCAGCCAAGATGGGGGCGCGAGCAATCAGCCCCAGCATTTT; cdr3_aa: CASSQDGGASNQPQHF
j_call: TRBJ2-5; clone_size: few; v_call: TRBV28; d_call: TRBD1; cdr3_nt: TGTGCCAGCAGCCCTAGAGGCAGGGGGCAAGAGACCCAGTACTTC; cdr3_aa: CASSPRGRGQETQYF
j_call: TRBJ2-3; clone_size: many; v_call: TRBV24-1; d_call: .; cdr3_nt: TGTGCCACCAGTGATGTTTCCGGACTGGGCGCAGATACGCAGTATTTT; cdr3_aa: CATSDVSGLGADTQYF
j_call: TRBJ2-7; clone_size: few; v_call: TRBV14; d_call: .; cdr3_nt: TGTGCCAGCAGTGATTCTGGCAGGGTGTCCGAGCAGTACTTC; cdr3_aa: CASSDSGRVSEQYF
j_call: TRBJ1-1; clone_size: many; v_call: TRBV6-4; d_call: .; cdr3_nt: TGTGCCAGCAGTCACGGGGATAACACTGAAGCTTTCTTT; cdr3_aa: CASSHGDNTEAFF
j_call: TRBJ2-1; clone_size: large; v_call: TRBV29-1; d_call: .; cdr3_nt: TGCAGCGTTGAAGATCTTTCGAGATACAATGAGCAGTTCTTC; cdr3_aa: CSVEDLSRYNEQFF
j_call: TRBJ2-7; clone_size: .; v_call: TRBV2; d_call: .; cdr3_nt: TGTGCCAGCAGTGCCGGACGGGGACGCTCCTACGAGCAGTACTTC; cdr3_aa: CASSAGRGRSYEQYF
j_call: TRBJ2-3; clone_size: few; v_call: TRBV7-2; d_call: .; cdr3_nt: TGTGCCAGCAGCTTAGAAGACACCAGGGATACGCAGTATTTT; cdr3_aa: CASSLEDTRDTQYF
j_call: TRBJ1-1; clone_size: many; v_call: TRBV5-5; d_call: .; cdr3_nt: TGTGCCAGCAGCAAAGACTATGAAGCTTTCTTT; cdr3_aa: CASSKDYEAFF
j_call: TRBJ2-3; clone_size: few; v_call: TRBV2; d_call: .; cdr3_nt: TGTGCCAGCAGACTCCGAGGGGTTCTCAGCACAGATACGCAGTATTTT; cdr3_aa: CASRLRGVLSTDTQYF
j_call: TRBJ2-7; clone_size: .; v_call: TRBV18; d_call: TRBD2; cdr3_nt: TGTGCCAGCTCACCATCTAGGACTAGCGGGCACCTAGCACAGGAGTCCGAGCAGTACTTC; cdr3_aa: CASSPSRTSGHLAQESEQYF
j_call: TRBJ1-2; clone_size: many; v_call: TRBV4-1; d_call: .; cdr3_nt: TGCGCCAGCAGCCAAGAACAGACGAGGGACTATGGCTACACCTTC; cdr3_aa: CASSQEQTRDYGYTF
j_call: TRBJ1-1; clone_size: medium-sized; v_call: TRBV4-1; d_call: TRBD1; cdr3_nt: TGCGCCAGCAGCCACAACGGACAGGGATTGATGAACACTGAAGCTTTCTTT; cdr3_aa: CASSHNGQGLMNTEAFF
j_call: TRBJ1-2; clone_size: many; v_call: TRBV29-1; d_call: TRBD1; cdr3_nt: TGCAGCGTTGAACTGGACAGGGCTGGGTACACCTTC; cdr3_aa: CSVELDRAGYTF
j_call: TRBJ1-1; clone_size: .; v_call: TRBV19; d_call: TRBD1; cdr3_nt: TGTGCCAGTATCTGTGGGGACAGCCACGAGAAGACTGAAGCTTTCTTT; cdr3_aa: CASICGDSHEKTEAFF
j_call: TRBJ1-1; clone_size: .; v_call: TRBV14; d_call: .; cdr3_nt: TGTGTCAGCAGCCTTACAGAGAACACTGAAGCTTTCTTT; cdr3_aa: CVSSLTENTEAFF
j_call: TRBJ2-3; clone_size: .; v_call: TRBV4-3; d_call: .; cdr3_nt: TGCGCCAGCAGCCAAGAGAGGGGCGATACGCAGTATTTT; cdr3_aa: CASSQERGDTQYF
j_call: TRBJ2-1; clone_size: once; v_call: TRBV10-2; d_call: TRBD2; cdr3_nt: TGCGCCAGCAACTTACTAGCGGGAGATATTAATGAGCAGTTCTTC; cdr3_aa: CASNLLAGDINEQFF
j_call: TRBJ2-3; clone_size: few; v_call: TRBV6-5; d_call: .; cdr3_nt: TGTGCCAGCAGTTACTCGGCGGGCACAGATACGCAGTATTTT; cdr3_aa: CASSYSAGTDTQYF
j_call: TRBJ2-1; clone_size: few; v_call: TRBV7-9; d_call: .; cdr3_nt: TGTGCCAGCAGCCCCAGGGTAAACAGTGGGGCGCACAATGAGCAGTTCTTC; cdr3_aa: CASSPRVNSGAHNEQFF
j_call: TRBJ1-1; clone_size: many; v_call: TRBV6-5; d_call: .; cdr3_nt: TGTGCCAGCAGTTACGGGGAGGGGACTGAAGCTTTCTTT; cdr3_aa: CASSYGEGTEAFF
j_call: TRBJ1-4; clone_size: medium-sized; v_call: TRBV20-1; d_call: TRBD1; cdr3_nt: TGCAGTGCTAAGGACAGGGTTTATGAAAAACTGTTTTTT; cdr3_aa: CSAKDRVYEKLFF
j_call: TRBJ1-5; clone_size: many; v_call: TRBV5-1; d_call: .; cdr3_nt: TGCGCCAGCAGCTTGGACTCTGGGGGCAATCAGCCCCAGCATTTT; cdr3_aa: CASSLDSGGNQPQHF
j_call: TRBJ1-1; clone_size: .; v_call: TRBV29-1; d_call: .; cdr3_nt: TGCAGCGTGAGGGCCCAAGGGGTCTCTGAAGCTTTCTTT; cdr3_aa: CSVRAQGVSEAFF
j_call: TRBJ2-5; clone_size: few; v_call: TRBV29-1; d_call: TRBD2; cdr3_nt: TGCAGCGTTGAAAGGCTAGCGGGGGGTGAGACCCAGTACTTC; cdr3_aa: CSVERLAGGETQYF
j_call: TRBJ1-1; clone_size: many; v_call: TRBV10-1; d_call: .; cdr3_nt: TGCGCCAGCAGTGAAGCAGTTAAAGGGGGGAAAGCTTTCTTT; cdr3_aa: CASSEAVKGGKAFF
j_call: TRBJ2-7; clone_size: many; v_call: TRBV4-1; d_call: .; cdr3_nt: TGCGCCAGCAGCCAAGAAAGTCAGAGTACCTACGAGCAGTACTTC; cdr3_aa: CASSQESQSTYEQYF
j_call: TRBJ2-7; clone_size: many; v_call: TRBV5-1; d_call: TRBD2; cdr3_nt: TGCGCCAGCAGCCTCGGGACTAGCGAAAACGAGCAGTACTTC; cdr3_aa: CASSLGTSENEQYF
j_call: TRBJ2-5; clone_size: .; v_call: TRBV4-3; d_call: .; cdr3_nt: TGCGCCAGCAGCCAAGCTTACCAAGAGACCCAGTACTTC; cdr3_aa: CASSQAYQETQYF
j_call: TRBJ2-6; clone_size: few; v_call: TRBV30; d_call: .; cdr3_nt: TGTGCCTGGGGGGACGGGAAATTCTCTGGGGCCAACGTCCTGACTTTC; cdr3_aa: CAWGDGKFSGANVLTF
j_call: TRBJ2-6; clone_size: many; v_call: TRBV11-2; d_call: .; cdr3_nt: TGTGCCAGCCAGCTCTCTGGGGCCAACGTCCTGACTTTC; cdr3_aa: CASQLSGANVLTF
j_call: TRBJ2-3; clone_size: many; v_call: TRBV4-3; d_call: .; cdr3_nt: TGCGCCAGCAGCCATTACGAGGGGTTAGATACGCAGTATTTT; cdr3_aa: CASSHYEGLDTQYF
j_call: TRBJ2-5; clone_size: .; v_call: TRBV7-2; d_call: .; cdr3_nt: TGTGCCAGCAGCCCTACCTTGGGGACCCAGTACTTC; cdr3_aa: CASSPTLGTQYF
j_call: TRBJ2-1; clone_size: many; v_call: TRBV12-5; d_call: TRBD2; cdr3_nt: TGTGCTAGTGGCCCCCCGGGACTAGCGGCGATCAATGAGCAGTTCTTC; cdr3_aa: CASGPPGLAAINEQFF
j_call: TRBJ1-1; clone_size: many; v_call: TRBV6-2/TRBV6-3; d_call: TRBD1; cdr3_nt: TGTGCCAGCACCAACCCCCGGGACAGGGGGGTTGAAGCTTTCTTT; cdr3_aa: CASTNPRDRGVEAFF
j_call: TRBJ2-3; clone_size: medium-sized; v_call: TRBV29-1; d_call: TRBD2; cdr3_nt: TGCAGCGTTGGTCAGGTTAGCGGGAGCGCAGATACGCAGTATTTT; cdr3_aa: CSVGQVSGSADTQYF